The 30 T cell receptor beta chains presented below share a single source sample, sequenced in a study of regulatory T cells in long-lasting Graves disease. The time point here: newly diagnosed GD, antithyroid drugs for less than 3 months. RNA isolated from PBMCs was used to make the TCR library. CDR3 regions were amplified by Arm-PCR using iRepertoire HTBI primers to build TCR beta libraries. TCRdb reprocessed the multiplex PCR reads via MiXCR and lists one record per CDR3 protein. The table lists about 320,000 distinct CDR3 sequences, approximately 20% of them singletons. The sample consisted of peripheral blood mononuclear cells (PBMCs), taken at new diagnosis, from a patient treated with antithyroid drugs. All receptors derive from a female donor with Graves disease.

This clonotype was observed at least ten times. This chain links TRBV18 with TRBJ2-7; D is possibly TRBD1 or TRBD2 (5 bases each). Germline V gene sequence: CDR1 KGHSH, CDR2 LQKENI. CDR3 size: 13 residues. V gave up 3 bases and J gave up 6 bases, with 12 bases separating them. CDR3 region: CASSPPGRGEQYF. The DNA of the CDR3 is TGTGCCAGCTCACCGCCAGGGAGAGGCGAGCAGTACTTC.

The V gene is TRBV16, the J gene TRBJ2-7; 9 bases line up with TRBD1. The trim removed 7 bases at V and 2 bases at J, leaving 21 bases unmatched. This CDR3 is 19 amino acids long. Germline V lookup: CDR1 KGHSY, CDR2 FQNENV. As DNA, the CDR3 is TGTGCCAGCACCTGGGGTCGGGACAGGGTTGCGGGAGAGACCTACGAGCAGTACTTC. As protein: CASTWGRDRVAGETYEQYF.

This clonotype has only one observation. One end of the junction is discordant with germline, which a read error may explain. V is TRBV24-1 and J is TRBJ2-3; a weak D match, TRBD2 (5 bases). The CDR3 consists of 13 residues. Germline V gives CDR1 KGHDR, CDR2 SFDVKD. This CDR3 is CATSDRGLDTQCF. The CDR3 DNA reads TGTGCCACCAGTGACCGAGGGTTAGATACGCAGTGTTTT.

This rearrangement joins TRBV20-1 to TRBJ2-1, with 7 bases fitting TRBD1. The J segment lost 9 bases and the V segment lost 3 bases, leaving 11 bases of the junction unmatched. CDR3 size: 14 residues. Germline assignment: CDR1 DFQATT and CDR2 SNEGSKA (reference sequence). The CDR3 loop reads CSARSPGGSGEQFF. The CDR3 nucleotides read TGCAGTGCTAGGTCCCCAGGGGGATCGGGTGAGCAGTTCTTC.

About this clonotype itself: The likely explanation is a read error, given a far larger clone one base away. This chain connects TRBV11-3 to TRBJ1-4; 7 positions agree with TRBD1. The CDR3 sequence is 19 residues long. Germline loops: CDR1 SGHNT, CDR2 YENEEA. The J segment lost 0 bases and the V segment lost 3 bases, leaving 13 bases of the junction unmatched. This CDR3 is CASSFNAEGRGTTNEKLFF. CDR3 DNA sequence: TGTGCCAGCAGCTTCAACGCCGAAGGCAGGGGGACAACTAATGAAAAACTGTTTTTT.

In this sample, this clonotype turned up many times. This chain connects TRBV28 to TRBJ1-1, with D possibly matching TRBD1 (5 bases). The length of the CDR3 is 13 residues. Germline V lookup: CDR1 MDHEN, CDR2 SYDVKM. V was shortened by 7 bases and J by 8 bases, with 17 bases between the two germline ends. DNA for the CDR3: TGTGCCAGCACCCCTTCGGGGGGGAAGGAAGCTTTCTTT. Amino acid sequence: CASTPSGGKEAFF.

In its sample, this clonotype was seen a few times. The germline gene is not matched at one end of the junction; a read error may be the cause. This rearrangement joins TRBV18 to TRBJ2-7; D call uncertain. The CDR3 sequence is 15 residues long. Germline assignment: CDR1 KGHSH and CDR2 LQKENI. The CDR3 loop reads CTSSPRSTHWDEQYF. Here the CDR3 DNA reads TGTACCAGCTCACCACGCTCCACGCATTGGGACGAGCAGTACTTC.

This clonotype was detected ten times or more. The junction and the germline gene differ at one end; a read error may be behind it. The rearrangement uses TRBV12-3 or TRBV12-4 and TRBJ2-7, with no clear D. This CDR3 is 13 amino acids long. The CDR3 region has the DNA TGTGCCAACAGTTTTGGCGGCGGCTACGAGCAGTACTTC. Translation: CANSFGGGYEQYF.

This clonotype has ten or more counts. J is TRBJ1-1 and V is TRBV12-3 or TRBV12-4, with TRBD1 identical over 10 bases. Trimming at V came to 6 bases and at J to 4 bases, leaving 8 bases not matched to a gene. The CDR3 runs 15 residues. CDR3 protein: CASSPGTGAVTEAFF. The CDR3 DNA sequence: TGTGCCAGCAGCCCCGGGACAGGGGCAGTCACTGAAGCTTTCTTT.

This clonotype was picked up many times. V gene TRBV30 combines with J gene TRBJ2-2; D may match TRBD1 or TRBD2 (5 bases each). Germline V gene lookup returns CDR1 GTSNPN and CDR2 SVGIG (reference sequence). The CDR3 runs to 14 residues. The germline V and J ends were trimmed by 3 bases and 1 base, with 9 bases remaining between them. The CDR3 loop reads CAWRGTENTGELFF. The CDR3 coding sequence is TGTGCCTGGAGGGGGACGGAGAACACCGGGGAGCTGTTTTTT.

This clonotype was picked up many times. The chain couples TRBV6-5 to TRBJ2-1, with D maybe TRBD1 (5 bases). This CDR3 is built from 15 residues. Trimming pared 4 bases from V and 6 bases from J, leaving 16 bases between. Germline V gives CDR1 MNHEY, CDR2 SVGAGI. The CDR3 DNA sequence: TGTGCCAGCAGTTCCACCCGTGGGGCCCTCAATGAGCAGTTCTTC. Residues: CASSSTRGALNEQFF.

In this sample, this clonotype turned up many times. V usage is TRBV18 and J usage is TRBJ2-1; D is undetermined. V dropped 3 bases and J dropped 2 bases, with 11 bases sitting between them. Germline V gene sequence: CDR1 KGHSH, CDR2 LQKENI. CDR3 length: 15 residues. Here the CDR3 DNA reads TGTGCCAGCTCACCGGTGGCGGAGCCCTACAATGAGCAGTTCTTC. Its translation is CASSPVAEPYNEQFF.

This clonotype was observed many times. Here the CDR3 reads CASSNRRDFNYEQYF. The CDR3 coding sequence is TGTGCCAGCAGCAACCGCAGGGACTTTAACTACGAGCAGTACTTC. This chain joins TRBV7-9 and TRBJ2-7; D possibly corresponds to TRBD2 (6 bases). The CDR3 extends over 15 amino acids. Trimming removed 5 bases from V and 3 bases from J, with 17 bases in between. The germline gives CDR1 SEHNR, CDR2 FQNEAQ (reference sequence).

With respect to this clonotype: This CDR3 is missing its conserved last phenylalanine or tryptophan, likely due to a read error. No DNA is shown, since the ends of the CDR3 on it are uncertain; the CDR3 is the one TCRdb lists. This chain joins TRBV11-2 and TRBJ1-6; the table's TRBD1 call for D was not verified on the DNA. Germline-derived CDR1 and CDR2 are SGHAT and FQNNGV. The CDR3 spans 14 residues, counting both ends. CDR3 sequence: CASSYEQGHSPLPL.

This clonotype was seen many times. The gene calls are TRBV28 and TRBJ2-5, with 7 positions matching TRBD1. Germline assignment: CDR1 MDHEN and CDR2 SYDVKM. The CDR3 has 18 residues. The V and J ends lost 5 bases and 0 bases, in that order; junction bases with no gene match: 15. The chain's CDR3 is CASSPSPHETGYQETQYF. The DNA of the CDR3 is TGTGCCAGCAGTCCCTCCCCCCACGAGACAGGGTACCAAGAGACCCAGTACTTC.

This clonotype was found many times. This sequence joins TRBV20-1 and TRBJ2-7, with D uncertain. This CDR3 spans 14 amino acids. Per the germline V gene, CDR1 is DFQATT and CDR2 is SNEGSKA (reference sequence). The germline V and J ends were trimmed by 4 bases and 1 base, with 14 bases remaining between them. CDR3 sequence (DNA): TGCAGTGCTACCGAGAGGCGGAATTCCTACGAGCAGTACTTC. Protein product: CSATERRNSYEQYF.

Many counts were recorded for this clonotype. CDR3 sequence reads: CASSAPTGGELFF. The CDR3 nucleotides are TGTGCCAGCAGTGCCCCCACGGGCGGGGAGCTGTTTTTT. The gene calls are TRBV7-9 and TRBJ2-2; D gene ambiguous. The germline CDR1 and CDR2 sequences are SEHNR and FQNEAQ (reference sequence). V shed 6 bases and J shed 7 bases, with 12 bases lying between them. The CDR3 consists of 13 residues.

This clonotype was detected ten times or more. V gene TRBV11-3 combines with J gene TRBJ2-1; D remains ambiguous. Trimming pared 0 bases from V and 10 bases from J, leaving 7 bases between. CDR1 and CDR2 from the germline V gene are SGHNT and YENEEA. The CDR3 spans 12 residues. The CDR3 sequence is CASSLDRGEQFF. CDR3 sequence (DNA): TGTGCCAGCAGCTTAGATCGTGGCGAGCAGTTCTTC. The full variable domain, its missing parts supplied by reference TRBV11-3 and TRBJ2-1, is EAGVVQSPRYKIIEKKQPVAFWCNPISGHNTLYWYLQNLGQGPELLIRYENEEAVDDSQLPKDRFSAERLKGVDSTLKIQPAELGDSAVYLCASSLDRGEQFFGPGTRLTVL.

This clonotype was counted ten times or more. This chain joins TRBV11-2 and TRBJ1-2; possible D gene TRBD1, 5 bases. The CDR3 length is 13 residues. V was trimmed by 5 bases and J by 8 bases, leaving 15 bases between them. Germline V gives CDR1 SGHAT, CDR2 FQNNGV. The CDR3 sequence: CASSPGTYGGYTF. The CDR3 bases are TGTGCCAGCAGCCCCGGGACTTATGGAGGCTACACCTTC.

This clonotype was detected many times. The junction does not match germline at one end; this may be a read error. The gene calls are TRBV11-1 and TRBJ2-7; D is unresolved. The germline V gene has CDR1 SGHAT and CDR2 FQDESV (reference sequence). The CDR3 has 14 residues. CDR3 DNA sequence: TGTGCCAGCAGCCTTAGCCTTTCCTCCAACGAGCAGTACTTC. It codes for CASSLSLSSNEQYF.

This clonotype appeared many times. This chain's CDR3 is CASSLLAGRNEQFF. The CDR3 region has the DNA TGTGCCAGCAGCCTACTAGCGGGAAGGAATGAGCAGTTCTTC. The rearrangement joins TRBV7-9 to TRBJ2-1; 10 bases are shared with TRBD2. The CDR3 covers 14 residues. With 5 bases clipped from V and 7 bases from J, the junction kept 5 bases outside the gene matches. Germline CDR1 is SEHNR and CDR2 is FQNEAQ (reference sequence).

This clonotype has at least ten counts. This chain joins TRBV14 and TRBJ1-2, with D possibly matching TRBD1 (5 bases). V gave up 3 bases and J gave up 4 bases, with 12 bases separating them. The CDR3 length is 14 residues. Germline V gene lookup returns CDR1 SGHDN and CDR2 FVKESK. This CDR3 reads CASSQQQGVYGYTF. DNA of the CDR3: TGTGCCAGCAGCCAGCAGCAGGGTGTCTATGGCTACACCTTC.

This clonotype occurred many times. The chain employs TRBV30 and TRBJ2-7; TRBD1 matches at 8 bases. J was trimmed by 2 bases and V by 2 bases; bases with no gene match: 2. Germline assignment: CDR1 GTSNPN and CDR2 SVGIG (reference sequence). This CDR3 region has 13 residues. The CDR3 is CAWSPDRAYEQYF. The CDR3 DNA follows: TGTGCCTGGAGTCCGGACAGGGCCTACGAGCAGTACTTC.

Ten or more counts support this clonotype. The chain recombines TRBV5-1 with TRBJ1-1; D may be TRBD1 (6 bases). The CDR3 totals 15 residues. Trimming took off 3 bases at V and 3 bases at J, with 15 bases between the two ends. Germline CDR1 SGHRS, CDR2 YFSETQ. The CDR3 DNA sequence: TGCGCCAGCAGCTACCAGGGGCGCGTGGACACTGAAGCTTTCTTT. This gives the protein CASSYQGRVDTEAFF. The full variable domain, with the rest looked up from reference TRBV5-1 and TRBJ1-1, is KAGVTQTPRYLIKTRGQQVTLSCSPISGHRSVSWYQQTPGQGLQFLFEYFSETQRNKGNFPGRFSGRQFSNSRSEMNVSTLELGDSALYLCASSYQGRVDTEAFFGQGTRLTVV.

In its sample, this clonotype was seen many times. The chain carries TRBV19 and TRBJ2-2; D call uncertain. Germline lookup yields CDR1 LNHDA and CDR2 SQIVND (reference sequence). CDR3 length equals 13 residues. V lost 3 bases, J lost 2 bases, and 4 bases lay in between. The CDR3 is CASSIYNTGELFF. As DNA, the CDR3 is TGTGCCAGTAGTATCTACAACACCGGGGAGCTGTTTTTT.

This clonotype showed up many times. V usage is TRBV28 and J usage is TRBJ2-7, with 7 bases that match TRBD2. With V trimmed by 2 bases and J by 2 bases, 21 bases remained unmatched. The CDR3 has 20 residues. Germline CDR1 reads MDHEN; CDR2 reads SYDVKM. Here the CDR3 reads CASSLPAELSSGFAPYEQYF. Written as DNA, the CDR3 is TGTGCCAGCAGTTTACCCGCCGAGTTAAGTAGCGGGTTTGCTCCCTACGAGCAGTACTTC.

The rearrangement uses TRBV5-1 and TRBJ2-1, with 10 bases that match TRBD1. CDR1 and CDR2 from the germline V gene are SGHRS and YFSETQ. CDR3 size: 17 residues. The V segment lost 4 bases and the J segment 4 bases; nucleotides outside the gene matches: 11. CDR3 residues: CASSPGQGRSAYNEQFF. Here the CDR3 DNA reads TGCGCCAGCAGCCCGGGACAGGGGAGGTCCGCATACAATGAGCAGTTCTTC.

This clonotype has at least ten counts. V gene TRBV9 combines with J gene TRBJ2-2; D is uncertain. CDR3 size: 15 residues. V dropped 3 bases and J dropped 4 bases, with 13 bases sitting between them. Germline CDR1 SGDLS, CDR2 YYNGEE. This CDR3 reads CASSGTILTTGELFF. The CDR3 nucleotides read TGTGCCAGCAGCGGTACAATACTCACCACCGGGGAGCTGTTTTTT. Filled out from reference TRBV9 and TRBJ2-2, the complete variable domain reads DSGVTQTPKHLITATGQRVTLRCSPRSGDLSVYWYQQSLDQGLQFLIQYYNGEERAKGNILERFSAQQFPDLHSELNLSSLELGDSALYFCASSGTILTTGELFFGEGSRLTVL.

At least ten counts were recorded for this clonotype. The chain recombines TRBV28 with TRBJ2-7; 10 bases map to TRBD2. Germline CDR1 is MDHEN and CDR2 is SYDVKM. The CDR3 totals 13 residues. V lost 8 bases and J lost 1; bases outside the gene matches: 2. CDR3 region: CASVAGGSYEQYF. CDR3 sequence (DNA): TGTGCCAGCGTAGCGGGGGGTTCCTACGAGCAGTACTTC.

Worth noting for this clonotype: With a much larger clone just one base away, this may be a read error. V gene TRBV20-1 combines with J gene TRBJ2-7, with 7 bases that match TRBD2. After removal of 1 base from V and 7 bases from J, the junction contained 13 bases not matched to a gene. Germline V gene sequence: CDR1 DFQATT, CDR2 SNEGSKA (reference sequence). The CDR3 loop spans 15 amino acids. CDR3 nucleotide sequence: TGCAGTGCTAGAGCGGTGACTAGCTCCTACAATGAGCAGTACTTC. Protein sequence: CSARAVTSSYNEQYF.